This TCR beta chain was obtained from a study of cytomegalovirus exposure and HLA in healthy donors. Study-level information: Among the approximately 420 donors who were genotyped, roughly 86% fell in the genetic ancestry cluster that is associated with self-reported Caucasian donors.

This clone showed up just a few times. The target antigen is unknown. J gave up 5 bases and V 1 base, and 9 bases lay outside the gene matches. The CDR3 spans 16 residues. Germline V CDR1 and CDR2: SGHRS, YFSETQ. Findings and caveats of the study: In an earlier analysis, productive rearrangement rates for most beta V segments clustered near 87% or 30%. HLA alleles were associated with fewer than 20,000 TCR beta sequences in a later analysis at 0.05 false discovery rate.

PCR was performed using 60 Vbeta and 13 Jbeta primers. This table comes from immunoSEQ multiplex PCR, and its TCRdb copy is limited to in-frame clones, with some not included. This sample has around 82,000 clones, with about 78% found just once. The specimen sequenced was PBMCs. This TCR came from a male donor in good health and CMV-seropositive. The chain uses TRBV5-1 and TRBJ2-1; 7 bases are a match to TRBD2. CDR3 sequence reads: CASSLSMVLADNEQFF. CDR3 coding DNA: TGCGCCAGCAGCTTGTCAATGGTGCTAGCGGACAATGAGCAGTTCTTC. Drawing the rest from reference TRBV5-1 and TRBJ2-1, the complete variable domain is KAGVTQTPRYLIKTRGQQVTLSCSPISGHRSVSWYQQTPGQGLQFLFEYFSETQRNKGNFPGRFSGRQFSNSRSEMNVSTLELGDSALYLCASSLSMVLADNEQFFGPGTRLTVL.